A selection of T cell receptor beta chains follows, all from one sample in a study of shared clonotypes between healthy human individuals. The repertoire was sequenced with immunoSEQ multiplex PCR; TCRdb's copy has only in-frame clones and lacks some. The repertoire holds 450,000 to 500,000 clones, with approximately 82% as singletons. Sequencing used PBMCs. These receptors were collected from a woman between 40 and 50 years old in good health. Some clones in this sample may be carry-over from other donors' samples. Both conserved end residues are part of each CDR3. Each record gives: J gene, V gene, D gene, CDR3 length, clone size, CDR3 protein, CDR3 DNA. D genes are given only for firm matches. Expanded clones get a size class; other rows say once, few or many, or leave the size out.

>TRBJ2-7|TRBV11-2|-|15|many
CASSPNYDSTYEQYF
TGTGCCAGCAGCCCGAATTACGACAGTACCTACGAGCAGTACTTC
>TRBJ2-1|TRBV6-4|TRBD2|15|-
CASSDSGSSYNEQFF
TGTGCCAGCAGTGACAGCGGGAGCTCCTACAATGAGCAGTTCTTC
>TRBJ2-1|TRBV6-1|TRBD2|15|-
CASSELAGGYNEQFF
TGTGCCAGCAGTGAACTAGCGGGAGGATACAATGAGCAGTTCTTC
>TRBJ2-2|TRBV9|TRBD2|16|-
CASTLSGRADTGELFF
TGTGCCAGCACCCTTAGCGGGAGGGCCGACACCGGGGAGCTGTTTTTT
>TRBJ1-4|TRBV9|TRBD1|14|few
CASSAGQHGEKLFF
TGTGCCAGCAGCGCGGGACAGCATGGGGAAAAACTGTTTTTT
>TRBJ2-3|TRBV9|TRBD2|15|-
CASTGTSGSTDTQYF
TGTGCCAGCACCGGGACTAGCGGGAGTACAGATACGCAGTATTTT
>TRBJ2-7|TRBV2|-|15|-
CASSEGGGREVEQYF
TGTGCCAGCAGTGAAGGGGGGGGCAGGGAGGTCGAGCAGTACTTC
>TRBJ1-1|TRBV6-5|-|12|-
CAISSRDEEAFF
TGTGCCATCAGTAGCCGGGACGAGGAAGCTTTCTTT
>TRBJ2-6|TRBV7-3|-|15|-
CASTPLGSGANVLTF
TGTGCCAGCACCCCGCTAGGGTCTGGGGCCAACGTCCTGACTTTC
>TRBJ2-4|TRBV5-1|-|15|few
CASSPRVDGENIQYF
TGCGCCAGCAGCCCCCGGGTGGACGGAGAAAACATTCAGTACTTC
>TRBJ1-1|TRBV7-3|-|13|-
CASSLNRHTEAFF
TGTGCCAGCAGCTTAAACCGTCACACTGAAGCTTTCTTT
>TRBJ2-3|TRBV18|-|13|-
CASSPPVEDTQYF
TGTGCCAGCTCACCACCGGTCGAAGATACGCAGTATTTT
>TRBJ2-1|TRBV2|TRBD2|14|-
CASRTSVTYNEQFF
TGTGCCAGCAGAACTAGCGTGACCTACAATGAGCAGTTCTTC
>TRBJ2-4|TRBV6-1|-|13|-
CASSEQAKNIQYF
TGTGCCAGCAGTGAACAGGCCAAAAACATTCAGTACTTC
>TRBJ2-7|TRBV20-1|-|11|-
CSARAGYEQYF
TGCAGTGCTAGAGCGGGGTACGAGCAGTACTTC
>TRBJ2-1|TRBV27|-|18|once
CASSPPRFRLARGIEQFF
TGTGCCAGCAGCCCCCCCCGTTTTCGGCTAGCGAGAGGTATTGAGCAGTTCTTC
>TRBJ2-5|TRBV5-6|-|13|once
CASSLEPGETQYF
TGTGCCAGCAGCTTGGAGCCAGGGGAGACCCAGTACTTC
>TRBJ2-1|TRBV7-2|-|13|-
CASSLEGLYEQFF
TGTGCCAGCAGCTTAGAAGGACTTTATGAGCAGTTCTTC
>TRBJ2-1|TRBV5-6|-|11|-
CASSSRAEQFF
TGTGCCAGCAGCTCTAGGGCTGAGCAGTTCTTC
>TRBJ1-3|TRBV5-5|-|15|-
CASSLEGNSGNTIYF
TGTGCCAGCAGCTTGGAGGGGAACTCTGGAAACACCATATATTTT
>TRBJ2-7|TRBV28|TRBD2|17|-
CASSRRTSGNPALEQYF
TGTGCCAGCAGTCGTCGGACTAGCGGGAACCCCGCCCTCGAGCAGTACTTC
>TRBJ2-7|TRBV7-2|-|15|-
CASSLWALSSYEQYF
TGTGCCAGCAGCTTATGGGCACTGAGCTCCTACGAGCAGTACTTC
>TRBJ1-2|TRBV16|-|17|-
CASSQSRGSMDLYGYTF
TGTGCCAGCAGCCAATCAAGAGGCAGTATGGACCTCTATGGCTACACCTTC
>TRBJ2-7|TRBV7-2|TRBD2|16|once
CASSLFTAGGGYEQYF
TGTGCCAGCTCTCTCTTTACGGCGGGAGGAGGCTACGAGCAGTACTTC
>TRBJ1-1|TRBV11-2|TRBD1|16|-
CASQKEGAYRDTEAFF
TGTGCCAGCCAGAAGGAGGGGGCTTATCGGGACACTGAAGCTTTCTTT
>TRBJ1-4|TRBV30|-|13|-
CAWSVHGVEKLFF
TGTGCCTGGAGTGTCCACGGGGTGGAAAAACTGTTTTTT
>TRBJ2-7|TRBV10-3|-|13|-
CAIRGQGSYEQYF
TGTGCCATCAGGGGGCAGGGCTCCTACGAGCAGTACTTC
>TRBJ2-5|TRBV6-6|-|13|-
CASSQDSQETQYF
TGTGCCAGCAGCCAGGACAGCCAAGAGACCCAGTACTTC
>TRBJ1-5|TRBV11-2|-|14|-
CASSLGRGNQPQHF
TGTGCCAGCAGCTTAGGCAGGGGCAATCAGCCCCAGCATTTT
>TRBJ2-3|TRBV7-8|TRBD2|16|-
CASSSSSGRVADTQYF
TGTGCCAGCAGCTCATCTAGCGGGAGAGTGGCAGATACGCAGTATTTT
>TRBJ2-1|TRBV4-3|TRBD2|19|-
CASSQDRGGRVSSYNEQFF
TGCGCCAGCAGCCAAGATAGGGGCGGGAGGGTAAGCTCCTACAATGAGCAGTTCTTC
>TRBJ1-1|TRBV10-3|-|12|-
CATGGGWTEAFF
TGTGCCACCGGGGGGGGATGGACTGAAGCTTTCTTT
>TRBJ1-4|TRBV6-5|-|14|-
CASSYEIRDEKLFF
TGTGCCAGCAGTTACGAGATTCGGGATGAAAAACTGTTTTTT
>TRBJ2-7|TRBV5-6|-|14|-
CASSLVAGRGEQYF
TGTGCCAGCAGCTTGGTGGCGGGCCGTGGGGAGCAGTACTTC
>TRBJ2-1|TRBV28|-|12|-
CASSTEYNEQFF
TGTGCCAGCAGTACAGAGTACAATGAGCAGTTCTTC
>TRBJ2-5|TRBV9|-|13|-
CASSRTRQETQYF
TGTGCCAGCAGCCGAACAAGACAAGAGACCCAGTACTTC
>TRBJ2-2|TRBV4-3|-|14|-
CASSQGVAFGELFF
TGCGCCAGCAGCCAAGGGGTCGCTTTCGGGGAGCTGTTTTTT
>TRBJ2-7|TRBV5-4|-|14|once
CASSGDLGSREQYF
TGTGCCAGCAGCGGGGACTTGGGGTCCCGCGAGCAGTACTTC
>TRBJ2-1|TRBV29-1|-|13|-
CSVSQGGYNEQFF
TGCAGCGTTAGTCAGGGTGGCTACAATGAGCAGTTCTTC
>TRBJ1-2|TRBV7-2|-|13|-
CASSGSGIKGYTF
TGTGCCAGCAGCGGGAGCGGGATCAAAGGCTACACCTTC
>TRBJ1-3|TRBV18|-|15|-
CASSGTDDSGNTIYF
TGTGCCAGCTCCGGGACGGATGATTCTGGAAACACCATATATTTT
>TRBJ2-3|TRBV7-9|-|15|-
CASSPPRTSTDTQYF
TGTGCCAGCAGCCCGCCCCGGACAAGCACAGATACGCAGTATTTT
>TRBJ1-1|TRBV13|-|14|-
CASRDTERNTEAFF
TGTGCCAGCCGGGACACGGAGCGGAACACTGAAGCTTTCTTT
>TRBJ1-4|TRBV28|-|15|-
CASRTLRTANEKLFF
TGTGCCAGCAGGACCTTGAGGACAGCTAATGAAAAACTGTTTTTT
>TRBJ2-2|TRBV19|TRBD1|17|few
CASSIRPGTGGTGELFF
TGTGCCAGTAGTATCAGGCCCGGGACAGGGGGGACCGGGGAGCTGTTTTTT
>TRBJ1-6|TRBV28|-|12|-
CASAGGNSPLHF
TGTGCCTCAGCGGGGGGTAATTCACCCCTCCACTTT
>TRBJ1-2|TRBV6-1|-|16|-
CASSEAYGSLPYGYTF
TGTGCCAGCAGTGAAGCGTACGGCAGCCTGCCCTATGGCTACACCTTC
>TRBJ2-1|TRBV19|-|14|-
CASSMGTPISEQFF
TGTGCCAGTAGTATGGGAACGCCCATCAGTGAGCAGTTCTTC
>TRBJ2-2|TRBV5-4|TRBD1|13|-
CASSRTGPGELFF
TGTGCCAGCAGTCGGACAGGGCCTGGGGAGCTGTTTTTT
>TRBJ2-7|TRBV27|TRBD2|15|few
CASSAGTSFSYEQYF
TGTGCCAGCAGTGCCGGGACTAGCTTTTCCTACGAGCAGTACTTC
>TRBJ2-2|TRBV27|-|14|-
CASSFAGAAGELFF
TGTGCCAGCAGTTTCGCAGGGGCGGCCGGGGAGCTGTTTTTT
>TRBJ1-1|TRBV30|-|13|-
CAWTNDLNTEAFF
TGTGCCTGGACGAACGACTTGAACACTGAAGCTTTCTTT
>TRBJ2-7|TRBV11-2|-|12|-
CASSFLPLEQYF
TGTGCCAGCAGCTTTCTCCCCCTAGAGCAGTACTTC
>TRBJ2-3|TRBV6-5|-|14|-
CASSYDSRTDTQYF
TGTGCCAGCAGTTACGATAGCCGCACAGATACGCAGTATTTT
>TRBJ2-7|TRBV27|TRBD1|13|-
CASRTGVGYEQYF
TGTGCCAGCCGGACAGGGGTGGGGTACGAGCAGTACTTC